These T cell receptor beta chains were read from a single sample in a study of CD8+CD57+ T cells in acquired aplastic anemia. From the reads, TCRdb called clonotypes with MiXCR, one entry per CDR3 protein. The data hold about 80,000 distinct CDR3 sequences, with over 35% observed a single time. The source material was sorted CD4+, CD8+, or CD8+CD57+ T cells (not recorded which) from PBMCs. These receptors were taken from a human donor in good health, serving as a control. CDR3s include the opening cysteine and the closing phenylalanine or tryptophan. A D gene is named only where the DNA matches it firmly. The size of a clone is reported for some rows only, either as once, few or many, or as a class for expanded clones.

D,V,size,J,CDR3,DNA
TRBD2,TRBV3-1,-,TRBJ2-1,CASGGTSGDNEQLF,TGTGCCAGCGGGGGGACTAGCGGAGACAATGAGCAGCTCTTC
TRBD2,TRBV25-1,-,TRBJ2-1,CASSSGLAGADEQFF,TGTGCCAGCAGTTCGGGACTAGCGGGGGCAGATGAGCAGTTCTTC
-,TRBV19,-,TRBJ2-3,CASSINGGSNTQYF,TGTGCCAGTAGTATAAACGGGGGATCGAATACGCAGTATTTT
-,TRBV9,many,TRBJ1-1,CASSLLGGTGTEAFF,TGTGCCAGCAGCCTCCTTGGGGGCACGGGCACTGAAGCTTTCTTT
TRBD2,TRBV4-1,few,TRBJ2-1,CASSQEGLAGGNEQFF,TGCGCCAGCAGCCAAGAGGGGCTAGCGGGAGGGAATGAGCAGTTCTTC
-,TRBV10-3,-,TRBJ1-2,CAISYSGWQGYGYTF,TGTGCCATCAGTTACTCGGGGTGGCAGGGCTATGGCTACACCTTC
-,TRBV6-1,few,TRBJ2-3,CASFKGHTQYF,TGTGCCAGCTTTAAGGGGCATACGCAGTATTTT
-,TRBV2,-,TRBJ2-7,CASSEPFSYEQYF,TGTGCCAGCAGTGAACCCTTCTCCTACGAGCAGTACTTC
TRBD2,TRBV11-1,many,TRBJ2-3,CASSTGGGGAIDTQYF,TGTGCCAGCAGCACCGGAGGCGGGGGGGCCATAGATACGCAGTATTTT
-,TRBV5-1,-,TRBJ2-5,CASSLPDRYEETQYF,TGCGCCAGCAGCTTGCCCGACAGATACGAAGAGACCCAGTACTTC
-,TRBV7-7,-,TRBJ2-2,CASSLAPARSTGELFF,TGTGCCAGCAGCTTAGCGCCAGCACGATCGACCGGGGAGCTGTTTTTT
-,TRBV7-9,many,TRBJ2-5,CASSADTGKQETQYF,TGTGCCAGCAGCGCCGACACAGGGAAACAAGAGACCCAGTACTTC
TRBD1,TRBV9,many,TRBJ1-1,CASSVAGGVNTEAFF,TGTGCCAGCAGCGTAGCAGGGGGCGTTAACACTGAAGCTTTCTTT
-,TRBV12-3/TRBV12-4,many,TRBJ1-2,CASSYPERLGYTF,TGTGCCAGCAGTTACCCGGAGAGGCTCGGCTACACCTTC
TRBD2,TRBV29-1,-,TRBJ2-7,CTGTSESYEQYF,TGCACCGGGACTAGCGAATCCTACGAGCAGTACTTC
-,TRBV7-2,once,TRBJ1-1,CASSLALLTEAFF,TGTGCCAGCAGCTTAGCCCTCCTCACTGAAGCTTTCTTT
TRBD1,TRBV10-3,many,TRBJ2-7,CAISAGQGYEQYF,TGTGCCATCAGTGCGGGACAGGGTTACGAGCAGTACTTC
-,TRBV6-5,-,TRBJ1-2,CASSYGKDGYTF,TGTGCCAGCAGTTACGGGAAGGATGGCTACACCTTC
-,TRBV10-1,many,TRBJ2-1,CASSESTDYNEQFF,TGCGCCAGCAGTGAGTCGACAGACTACAATGAGCAGTTCTTC
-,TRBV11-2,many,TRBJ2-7,CASSLFGDEQYF,TGTGCCAGCAGCTTATTCGGGGACGAGCAGTACTTC
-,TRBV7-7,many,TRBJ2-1,CASSLEEGNDEQFF,TGTGCCAGCAGCTTAGAGGAGGGAAATGATGAGCAGTTCTTC
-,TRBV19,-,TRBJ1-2,CASSTTRTGGYTF,TGTGCCAGTAGCACGACAAGGACGGGAGGCTACACCTTC
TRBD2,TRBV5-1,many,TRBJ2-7,CASSLGSGSSYEQYF,TGCGCCAGCAGCTTGGGCAGCGGGAGTAGTTACGAGCAGTACTTC
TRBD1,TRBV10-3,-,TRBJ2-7,CAINSGQGGNEQYF,TGTGCCATCAATTCGGGACAGGGGGGAAACGAGCAGTACTTC
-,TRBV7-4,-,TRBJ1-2,CASSTGDYGYTF,TGTGCCAGCAGCACCGGCGACTATGGCTACACCTTC